Reported below is one T cell receptor beta chain. Each CDR3 protein is one row after TCRdb ran MiXCR on the 5' RACE reads. The sample consists of under 550,000 distinct CDR3 sequences, 18% of them appearing once. CDR3 size: 14 residues. In germline, CDR1 is MGHRA, CDR2 YSYEKL. Trimming removed 8 bases from V and 7 bases from J; junction bases left unmatched: 12. The data originate from a study of T-cell memory formation after mild COVID-19. Sample: PBMCs or a T cell subset sorted from them (not recorded which). This TCR came from a young man who had mild COVID-19 (a few samples of this study predate the infection). Cell type and time point are not known. The chain recombines TRBV4-1 with TRBJ1-2, with 8 bases identical to TRBD1. CDR3 region: CASRRTGRGGGYTF. DNA for the CDR3: TGCGCCAGCCGGAGGACAGGGAGAGGAGGTGGCTACACCTTC.